This TCR beta chain was identified in a study of blood T cell repertoires in COVID-19. Overall study: Nucleic acid was either cDNA or gDNA, and it came from T cells, B-cell-depleted T cells, or PBMCs.

Adults between roughly 18 and 89 years of age took part from under 25 US areas. Original data processing: Reference gene primer amplification gave nucleated cell count estimates. Assay used: immunoSEQ multiplex PCR; TCRdb lists only in-frame clones, some missing. The V and J calls and the clone size are those of that table, but D and trimming were determined from the DNA. The table lists 300,000 to 400,000 clones, 65% to 90% of them singletons. The CDR3 has 17 amino acids. V lost 0 bases and J lost 4; bases outside the gene matches: 8. Per the germline V gene, CDR1 is LGHDT and CDR2 is YNNKEL (reference sequence). This clone was observed a few times.

The specimen was PBMCs or T cells enriched from blood (not recorded which). This TCR came from a woman in her thirties or forties with acute COVID-19. The V gene is TRBV3-1 (or the pseudogene TRBV3-2), the J gene TRBJ2-7; TRBD2 aligns across 11 bases. Here the CDR3 reads CASSQDRIAGGYYEQYF. The CDR3 nucleotides are TGTGCCAGCAGCCAAGATAGAATAGCGGGAGGGTATTACGAGCAGTACTTC.